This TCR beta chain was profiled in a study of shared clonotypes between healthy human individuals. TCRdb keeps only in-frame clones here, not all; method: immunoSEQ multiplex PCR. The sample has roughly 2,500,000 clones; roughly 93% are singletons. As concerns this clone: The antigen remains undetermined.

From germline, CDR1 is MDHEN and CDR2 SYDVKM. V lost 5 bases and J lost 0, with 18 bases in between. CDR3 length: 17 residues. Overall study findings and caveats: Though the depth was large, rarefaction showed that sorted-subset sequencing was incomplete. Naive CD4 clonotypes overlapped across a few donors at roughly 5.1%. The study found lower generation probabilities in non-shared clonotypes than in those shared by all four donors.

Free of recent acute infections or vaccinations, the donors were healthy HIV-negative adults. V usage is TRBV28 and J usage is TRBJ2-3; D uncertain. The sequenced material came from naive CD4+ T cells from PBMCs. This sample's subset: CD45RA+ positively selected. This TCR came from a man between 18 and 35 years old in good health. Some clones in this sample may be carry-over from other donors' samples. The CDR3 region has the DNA TGTGCCAGCAGTGTGGTTTGGGCAGCGCCTAGCACAGATACGCAGTATTTT. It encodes CASSVVWAAPSTDTQYF.